The 3 T cell receptor beta chains below all came from one sample that was sequenced in a study of blood T cell repertoires in COVID-19. Clones were read by immunoSEQ multiplex PCR, and TCRdb kept only the in-frame ones, dropping some. The sample yields approximately 350,000 clones, about 89% seen once. Sequencing used peripheral blood. The origin of the receptors is a woman aged 45-65 years with COVID-19, enrolled during active disease.

The count of this clone is one. This chain uses TRBV3-1 (or the pseudogene TRBV3-2) with TRBJ2-3; D is uncertain. CDR1 and CDR2 (germline): LGHDT, YNNKEL (reference sequence). The CDR3 length is 11 residues. Trimming removed 6 bases from V and 10 bases from J, with 11 bases in between. The CDR3 spells CASRSLEAQYF. The CDR3 DNA sequence: TGTGCCAGCAGATCCCTAGAGGCGCAGTATTTT.

The chain couples TRBV29-1 to TRBJ2-7, with D possibly TRBD2 on 6 matching bases. The length of the CDR3 is 11 residues. Germline V gene lookup returns CDR1 SQVTM and CDR2 ANQGSEA. The ends were cut back, 6 bases at V and 6 bases at J, with 12 bases in the middle. CDR3 loop: CSVEGFGEQYF. In DNA, the CDR3 is TGCAGCGTGGAGGGGTTTGGCGAGCAGTACTTC.

This chain connects TRBV6-5 to TRBJ1-1, with 7 bases identical to TRBD1. The CDR3 has 16 residues. Germline CDR1 and CDR2: MNHEY and SVGAGI. V was clipped by 2 bases and J by 4 bases; unmatched bases: 10. The CDR3 protein is CASSYRFRKGATEAFF. CDR3 nucleotide sequence: TGTGCCAGCAGTTACAGGTTTAGAAAGGGGGCCACTGAAGCTTTCTTT.